The clone carrying this T cell receptor beta chain has only a few counts. What it recognizes is unknown. The CDR3 length is 14 residues. Trimming left V 5 bases short and J 6 bases short, with 16 bases between. Germline values: CDR1 MDHEN, CDR2 SYDVKM. The sample comes from a study of metastatic and nonmetastatic thyroid tumors. Study-wide background: From malignant and benign thyroid patients, repertoires in blood and in tumor or nodule tissue were compared.

How the authors handled the data: Across clinicopathological groups, CDR3 differences served as the basis for building a distant-metastasis classifier for papillary thyroid cancer. TCRdb reassembled clones from the PCR reads with MiXCR. It is TCRdb's table, rather than the study itself, that gives the V and J calls and clone size. The data contain fewer than 35,000 clones, 20% to 25% of them singletons. Patients were all untreated before their thyroid surgery. General observations from the study: Benign nodules were reported to have significantly lower TCR beta diversity than malignant thyroid tumors, in blood and tumor.

V and J are TRBV28 and TRBJ1-2; D remains unclear. Sequences were obtained from tumor tissue. The TCR comes from a male donor with papillary thyroid cancer or a benign thyroid nodule (not recorded which). Some clones in this sample may be carry-over from other donors' samples. The CDR3 coding sequence is TGTGCCAGCAGTCTATTCCCCTGGTCGGATGGCTACACCTTC. This sequence encodes CASSLFPWSDGYTF.